The next 7 T cell receptor beta chains were all read from a single sample in a study of T-cell reconstitution after alpha-beta-depleted transplantation in children. As it was prepared, the TCRbeta library received unique molecular identifiers. Via MiXCR, TCRdb re-called the PCR reads, giving one row per CDR3 protein. The data show 95,000 to 150,000 distinct CDR3 sequences, 23% seen once. The sequences come from PBMCs, mostly from graft donor cells, collected 180 days after TCRalphabeta/CD19-depleted stem cell transplant. The receptor set was obtained from a male patient aged 2-15 years who had a stem cell transplant for chronic granulomatous disease, so the T cells may come from the graft donor.

There are many counts of this clonotype. DNA of the CDR3: TGCAGTGCTAGAGGGACAGGGGACTACGAGCAGTACTTC. It specifies CSARGTGDYEQYF. This chain connects TRBV20-1 to TRBJ2-7; TRBD1 matches 9 bases. V dropped 1 base and J dropped 3; count of bases not matched to a gene: 1. Germline CDR1 DFQATT, CDR2 SNEGSKA (reference sequence). The CDR3 is 13 residues long.

The chain carries TRBV9 and TRBJ2-3; 7 bases line up with TRBD2. The CDR3 is 15 amino acids. Per germline, CDR1 SGDLS and CDR2 YYNGEE. V shed 1 base, J shed 1 base, and the junction held 3 bases outside the gene matches. In nucleotides, the CDR3 is TGTGCCAGCAGCGTATTGGCGGGGGGCACAGATACGCAGTATTTT. Translated: CASSVLAGGTDTQYF. Complete variable domain (other parts from reference TRBV9 and TRBJ2-3): DSGVTQTPKHLITATGQRVTLRCSPRSGDLSVYWYQQSLDQGLQFLIQYYNGEERAKGNILERFSAQQFPDLHSELNLSSLELGDSALYFCASSVLAGGTDTQYFGPGTRLTVL.

This clonotype was detected ten times or more. This chain connects TRBV15 to TRBJ2-1; TRBD2 matches at 10 bases. V was clipped by 4 bases and J by 5 bases; unmatched bases: 8. Germline CDR1 is LNHNV and CDR2 is YYDKDF (reference sequence). The CDR3 length is 16 residues. CDR3 residues: CATSTSSGSLHNEQFF. DNA for the CDR3: TGTGCCACCAGCACCTCTAGCGGGAGTCTCCACAATGAGCAGTTCTTC.

This clonotype was counted at least ten times. CDR3 residues: CSARDRLNQPQHF. The CDR3 DNA reads as TGCAGTGCTAGAGATCGGTTGAATCAGCCCCAGCATTTT. V is TRBV20-1 and J is TRBJ1-5, with D hard to call. The germline V gene has CDR1 DFQATT and CDR2 SNEGSKA (reference sequence). The CDR3 totals 13 residues. V was clipped by 0 bases and J by 4 bases, with 7 bases between them.

This clonotype was picked up many times. V is TRBV20-1 and J is TRBJ2-1; 9 nucleotides line up with TRBD2. Germline V lookup: CDR1 DFQATT, CDR2 SNEGSKA (reference sequence). J lost 6 bases, V lost 6 bases, and 9 bases had no gene match. This CDR3 is 14 amino acids long. The CDR3 loop reads CSATTSGPFNEQFF. CDR3 nucleotide sequence: TGCAGTGCGACGACTAGCGGCCCCTTCAATGAGCAGTTCTTC.

This clonotype has a handful of counts. V gene TRBV4-2 combines with J gene TRBJ1-1, with D tentatively TRBD1 (5 bases). Trimming stripped 1 base from V and 1 base from J, with 22 bases between. The germline V gene encodes CDR1 LGHNA and CDR2 YNFKEQ. The CDR3 totals 19 residues. CDR3 sequence (DNA): TGTGCCAGCAGCCAAGTTTTAGGGGTGTGGGGCGGTTCGAACACTGAAGCTTTCTTT. It encodes CASSQVLGVWGGSNTEAFF.

This clonotype occurred a few times. The V and J genes are TRBV12-3 or TRBV12-4 and TRBJ1-5; D may be TRBD1 (6 bases). Trimming removed 0 bases from V and 7 bases from J, with 10 bases in between. The CDR3 runs 14 residues. The CDR3 is CASSLARGLQPQHF. CDR3 coding DNA: TGTGCCAGCAGTTTAGCTAGGGGGTTACAGCCCCAGCATTTT.